This is a list of T cell receptor beta chains from one sample in a study of cytomegalovirus exposure and HLA in healthy donors. Assay used: immunoSEQ multiplex PCR; TCRdb lists only in-frame clones, some missing. The sample includes some 77,000 clones, 80% seen only once; the top ten take roughly a quarter. The material sequenced was PBMCs. Receptors were obtained from a woman between 50 and 59 years old in good health and CMV-seropositive. Each CDR3 is given with its conserved first and last residue. A D gene is named only where the DNA matches it firmly. Clone size, where shown, is once, few, many, or a class for clones that have expanded.

D	size	length	V	J	DNA	CDR3
NA	NA	16	TRBV7-3	TRBJ1-1	TGTGCCAGCAGCCTAATGGGAACAGGGACGAACACTGAAGCTTTCTTT	CASSLMGTGTNTEAFF
NA	NA	13	TRBV5-1	TRBJ1-3	TGCGCCAGCAGCTTGTTAGCAGGAAACACCATATATTTT	CASSLLAGNTIYF
NA	few	15	TRBV4-2	TRBJ1-6	TGTGCCAGCAGCCAAGTGGGCAGGGGCAATTCACCCCTCCACTTT	CASSQVGRGNSPLHF
NA	NA	14	TRBV27	TRBJ2-1	TGTGCCAGCAGTTCGGAGACCAACTTCAATGAGCAGTTCTTC	CASSSETNFNEQFF
TRBD1	few	13	TRBV2	TRBJ1-1	TGTGCCAGCAGTCCTACAGGGGACACTGAAGCTTTCTTT	CASSPTGDTEAFF
TRBD1	NA	18	TRBV19	TRBJ1-4	TGTGCCAGTAGTTCTAGGACAGGGCACCCTGCAACTAATGAAAAACTGTTTTTT	CASSSRTGHPATNEKLFF
NA	few	13	TRBV4-2	TRBJ1-1	TGTGCCAGCAGCCAAGAGGGAGGCACTGAAGCTTTCTTT	CASSQEGGTEAFF
NA	NA	15	TRBV9	TRBJ1-3	TGTGCCAGCAGCCCCCGACTTCGCTCTGGAAACACCATATATTTT	CASSPRLRSGNTIYF
NA	once	16	TRBV7-9	TRBJ1-4	TGTGCCAGCAGCAGTCGACAGGCTGCAACTAATGAAAAACTGTTTTTT	CASSSRQAATNEKLFF
NA	NA	14	TRBV4-1	TRBJ2-2	TGCGCCAGCAGCCAAGTCGAGTTCACCGGGGAGCTGTTTTTT	CASSQVEFTGELFF
NA	NA	15	TRBV7-3	TRBJ2-3	TGTGCCAGCAGCAAAGGGCTAGCATACACAGATACGCAGTATTTT	CASSKGLAYTDTQYF
NA	few	15	TRBV5-4	TRBJ2-1	TGTGCCAGCAGCTTGGCAAAGGCGGGCTACAATGAGCAGTTCTTC	CASSLAKAGYNEQFF
TRBD2	NA	14	TRBV6-5	TRBJ2-7	TGTGCCAGCAGCGAGGACCGGGGGGGAAACGAGCAGTACTTC	CASSEDRGGNEQYF
TRBD1	NA	14	TRBV5-1	TRBJ1-1	TGCGCCAGCAGCTTGCGTCCAGGGGGCACTGAAGCTTTCTTT	CASSLRPGGTEAFF
NA	NA	14	TRBV10-1	TRBJ2-2	TGCGCCAGCAGTCTCACAGGGCCGACCGGGGAGCTGTTTTTT	CASSLTGPTGELFF
NA	NA	15	TRBV5-4	TRBJ1-2	TGTGCCAGCAGCTTAGACAGGACATCTAACTATGGCTACACCTTC	CASSLDRTSNYGYTF
NA	NA	14	TRBV5-5	TRBJ2-5	TGTGCCAGCAGCTTGGTACAGGGTAAAGAGACCCAGTACTTC	CASSLVQGKETQYF
TRBD2	once	16	TRBV5-1	TRBJ2-1	TGCGCCAGCAGCTGGCTAGCGGGAGTTGGGGACAATGAGCAGTTCTTC	CASSWLAGVGDNEQFF
NA	NA	17	TRBV1	TRBJ2-7	TGCACCAGCAGCCGGTTTGAATCCAGGGTGGTCCCCGACGAGCAGTACTTC	CTSSRFESRVVPDEQYF
NA	NA	14	TRBV9	TRBJ1-1	TGTGCCAGCAGCGGAGGGTCTTTTGGCACTGAAGCTTTCTTT	CASSGGSFGTEAFF
TRBD1	NA	13	TRBV5-6	TRBJ1-3	TGTGCCAGCAGCCCCCCGACAGGGAGCACCATATATTTT	CASSPPTGSTIYF
NA	few	14	TRBV11-2	TRBJ2-1	TGTGCCAGCAGCTTAGCCCATTATGCGAATGAGCAGTTCTTC	CASSLAHYANEQFF
NA	NA	13	TRBV5-1	TRBJ2-1	TGCGCCAGCAGCTCGATAGGGGACAATGAGCAGTTCTTC	CASSSIGDNEQFF
NA	NA	16	TRBV6-4	TRBJ1-3	TGTGCCAGCAGTGGACAGGCCCCCGTCTCTGGAAACACCATATATTTT	CASSGQAPVSGNTIYF
TRBD1	NA	12	TRBV19	TRBJ1-2	TGTGCCTCCCGGGACAGGGGGCTAGGCTACACCTTC	CASRDRGLGYTF
TRBD1	NA	16	TRBV15	TRBJ1-3	TGTGCCACCAGCACTGGGACAGGGGCATATGGAAACACCATATATTTT	CATSTGTGAYGNTIYF
TRBD2	NA	15	TRBV5-1	TRBJ2-3	TGCGCCAGTCTTCCAATGGGACTAGGGGGAGATACGCAGTATTTT	CASLPMGLGGDTQYF
TRBD1	NA	13	TRBV5-5	TRBJ2-5	TGTGCCAGCAGCTTGGCGGGACAGGGAAAGCAGTACTTC	CASSLAGQGKQYF
NA	NA	16	TRBV27	TRBJ2-4	TGTGCCAGCAGTTTGACAGGTGCCCTAGCCAAAAACATTCAGTACTTC	CASSLTGALAKNIQYF
NA	NA	15	TRBV5-5	TRBJ1-2	TGTGCCAGCAGCCCGGCGGGGGTGCCCAGCTATGGCTACACCTTC	CASSPAGVPSYGYTF
NA	NA	15	TRBV15	TRBJ2-5	TGTGCCACCAGCACCCGCGCGGATGGTCCCGAGACCCAGTACTTC	CATSTRADGPETQYF
NA	many	16	TRBV13	TRBJ1-2	TGTGCCAGCAGCCTATACGGGAAGGAACTGGTTGGAGGCTACACCTTC	CASSLYGKELVGGYTF
TRBD2	NA	17	TRBV5-1	TRBJ2-3	TGCGCCAGCAGCTTGGGGGTACTTGCGGGAGCGACAGATACGCAGTATTTT	CASSLGVLAGATDTQYF
TRBD2	NA	13	TRBV7-9	TRBJ2-1	TGTTCCAGCGCCCCGGCGGGGGACAATGAGCAGTTCTTC	CSSAPAGDNEQFF
NA	NA	13	TRBV19	TRBJ1-5	TGTGCCAGTAGTTCGCAGAGCAATCAGCCCCAGCATTTT	CASSSQSNQPQHF
NA	once	13	TRBV27	TRBJ1-5	TGTGCCAGCAGTTGGGCCGACAATCAGCCCCAGCATTTT	CASSWADNQPQHF
NA	few	12	TRBV6-5	TRBJ2-7	TGTGCCAGCAGTGGAGTGGGTTACGAGCAGTACTTC	CASSGVGYEQYF
NA	NA	13	TRBV28	TRBJ2-5	TGTGCCAGCAGATCGAACTTTCAAGAGACCCAGTACTTC	CASRSNFQETQYF
NA	few	14	TRBV30	TRBJ2-3	TGTGCCTGGACGACCCGGGGGAGCACAGATACGCAGTATTTT	CAWTTRGSTDTQYF
TRBD2	NA	15	TRBV6-5	TRBJ2-3	TGTGCCAGCAGGCTAGCGGGAGGGCCCTTTGATACGCAGTATTTT	CASRLAGGPFDTQYF
TRBD1	NA	13	TRBV2	TRBJ1-6	TGTGCCCCCCCGGGACAGGGGAATTCACCCCTCCACTTT	CAPPGQGNSPLHF
NA	NA	13	TRBV6-5	TRBJ1-2	TGTGCCAGCAGTTACAACAGGGACAAAGGCTACACCTTC	CASSYNRDKGYTF
TRBD2	few	16	TRBV19	TRBJ2-5	TGTGCCAGTAGTATAGGGGGTAGCGGGAGCGGTGAGACCCAGTACTTC	CASSIGGSGSGETQYF
NA	NA	15	TRBV28	TRBJ1-3	TGTGCCAGCAGTCTTCTCACAACAGGGGGAAACACCATATATTTT	CASSLLTTGGNTIYF
NA	NA	15	TRBV9	TRBJ2-6	TGTGCCAGCAGCGTTACAGGCGCGGGGGCCAACGTCCTGACTTTC	CASSVTGAGANVLTF
TRBD1	NA	14	TRBV5-1	TRBJ1-5	TGCGCCAGCAGCTTGGGACAGGGAAGCCAGCCCCAGCATTTT	CASSLGQGSQPQHF
NA	NA	13	TRBV29-1	TRBJ2-5	TGCAGCGTCAACGCGGGACTCCAAGAGACCCAGTACTTC	CSVNAGLQETQYF
TRBD2	NA	13	TRBV7-2	TRBJ2-1	TGTGCCAGCAGCTGGGACTACTACAATGAGCAGTTCTTC	CASSWDYYNEQFF
NA	NA	14	TRBV6-5	TRBJ2-7	TGTGCCAGCAGTTACGGCCAGGGGAGTAACGAGCAGTACTTC	CASSYGQGSNEQYF
NA	NA	15	TRBV5-1	TRBJ1-2	TGCGCCAGCAGCTTCGCCACCGCTACCCCCTATGGCTACACCTTC	CASSFATATPYGYTF
TRBD1	NA	13	TRBV30	TRBJ1-2	TGTGCCTGGGGACAGGCGGCTAACTATGGCTACACCTTC	CAWGQAANYGYTF
NA	few	11	TRBV30	TRBJ2-2	TGTGCCTGGAGGAGGAGCGGGGAGCTGTTTTTT	CAWRRSGELFF
NA	NA	13	TRBV5-1	TRBJ1-2	TGCGCCAGCAGCTATACAGGGTTAGGCGGCTACACCTTC	CASSYTGLGGYTF
NA	NA	16	TRBV5-6	TRBJ2-3	TGTGCCAGCAGCTTGGGACCCGGGACAAAAAAAGATACGCAGTATTTT	CASSLGPGTKKDTQYF
NA	few	15	TRBV19	TRBJ2-2	TGTGCCAGTAGTATAGGAGCCCTTAACACCGGGGAGCTGTTTTTT	CASSIGALNTGELFF